Following are 16 T cell receptor beta chains from one sample sequenced in a study of blood T cells in healthy people across ages. A second roughly 6 to 12 cycle PCR used barcoded and J-beta primers. TCRdb re-called the 5' RACE reads with MiXCR, one entry per CDR3 protein. Among about 510,000 distinct CDR3 sequences listed, about 25% were seen once. These data were likewise used in another study, on T cells of mothers and their children.

The material sequenced was blood. The origin of the receptors is a boy aged 2 to 9 in good health.

This chain connects TRBV12-3 or TRBV12-4 to TRBJ2-2, with D perhaps TRBD2 (5 bases). V dropped 7 bases and J dropped 8 bases, with 14 bases sitting between them. The CDR3 has 13 amino acids. CDR3 DNA: TGTGCCAGCAATGTGGACTTGACAGGGGAGCTGTTTTTT. Translation: CASNVDLTGELFF.

V and J are TRBV6-1 and TRBJ1-1, with D hard to call. Germline lookup yields CDR1 MNHNS and CDR2 SASEGT. V was pared by 1 base and J by 0 bases, with 9 bases between. The CDR3 loop spans 15 amino acids. The CDR3 protein is CASSEGKGVNTEAFF. Here the CDR3 DNA reads TGTGCCAGCAGTGAAGGGAAAGGAGTGAACACTGAAGCTTTCTTT.

This clonotype was observed a few times. V gene TRBV12-3 or TRBV12-4 combines with J gene TRBJ1-2; TRBD1 matches 8 bases. The CDR3 runs to 15 residues. The junction had 8 bases not matched to a gene; V was cut back by 6 bases and J by 2 bases. As DNA, the CDR3 is TGTGCCAGCAGCTTGTCAGGGGGCCTAAACTATGGCTACACCTTC. Translation: CASSLSGGLNYGYTF.

This clonotype showed up just a few times. The V and J genes are TRBV20-1 and TRBJ2-3; D possibly corresponds to TRBD2 (5 bases). The CDR3 has 13 residues. Germline assignment: CDR1 DFQATT and CDR2 SNEGSKA (reference sequence). V was trimmed by 3 bases and J by 0 bases, leaving 7 bases between them. This CDR3 is CSASGDSTDTQYF. CDR3 nucleotide sequence: TGCAGTGCTAGCGGGGATAGCACAGATACGCAGTATTTT.

This clonotype came up a few times. This sequence joins TRBV3-1 and TRBJ1-1; possible D gene TRBD1, 5 bases. V gave up 1 base and J gave up 5 bases, with 8 bases separating them. The CDR3 contains 13 residues. Germline CDR1 is LGHDT and CDR2 is YNNKEL (reference sequence). The CDR3 reads CASSQGGGTEAFF. The CDR3 DNA is TGTGCCAGCAGCCAAGGTGGGGGTACTGAAGCTTTCTTT.

The gene calls are TRBV19 and TRBJ2-6; no definite D call. This CDR3 is 15 amino acids long. Germline V gene sequence: CDR1 LNHDA, CDR2 SQIVND (reference sequence). V lost 5 bases and J 0 bases, leaving 8 bases between the germline ends. The CDR3 DNA is TGTGCCAGTAGTGTTTTGTACTCTGGGGCCAACGTCCTGACTTTC. Residues: CASSVLYSGANVLTF.

The chain links TRBV12-3 or TRBV12-4 to TRBJ1-3; unclear D gene. The CDR3 is made up of 14 amino acids. Trimming shortened V by 1 base and J by 0 bases, and 4 bases separated the two germline ends. The CDR3 DNA reads as TGTGCCAGCAGTTTAGGGTTCTCTGGAAACACCATATATTTT. Translated: CASSLGFSGNTIYF.

This clonotype appeared a few times. The gene calls are TRBV9 and TRBJ2-3, with TRBD1 as a possible D gene (6 bases). The CDR3 length is 15 residues. The V gene lost 3 bases and the J gene lost 3 bases, with 14 bases spanning the gap. The V gene's germline CDR1 is SGDLS and CDR2 YYNGEE. This CDR3 is CASSALDSGTDTQYF. The DNA for the CDR3 is TGTGCCAGCAGCGCACTGGACAGCGGAACAGATACGCAGTATTTT. The variable domain in full, completed from reference TRBV9 and TRBJ2-3, reads DSGVTQTPKHLITATGQRVTLRCSPRSGDLSVYWYQQSLDQGLQFLIQYYNGEERAKGNILERFSAQQFPDLHSELNLSSLELGDSALYFCASSALDSGTDTQYFGPGTRLTVL.

The chain links TRBV7-2 to TRBJ2-5, with 9 bases matching TRBD1. The CDR3 runs 16 residues. The junction had 11 bases not matched to a gene; V was cut back by 5 bases and J by 4 bases. Germline V gives CDR1 SGHTA, CDR2 FQGNSA. The CDR3 reads CASSHNPGQGLETQYF. Written as DNA, the CDR3 is TGTGCCAGCAGCCACAACCCGGGACAGGGCCTAGAGACCCAGTACTTC.

Only a few counts were recorded for this clonotype. The rearrangement joins TRBV6-5 to TRBJ1-2; D gene ambiguous. CDR1 MNHEY and CDR2 SVGAGI come from the germline V gene. Trimming took off 5 bases at V and 4 bases at J, with 11 bases between the two ends. The CDR3 loop spans 13 amino acids. The CDR3: CASSKDPFYGYTF. CDR3 bases: TGTGCCAGCAGTAAAGACCCCTTCTATGGCTACACCTTC.

This clonotype was found a few times. DNA for the CDR3: TGTGCCAGCAGACCTTTGACGGGGAACACTGAAGCTTTCTTT. This translates into CASRPLTGNTEAFF. The chain uses TRBV6-6 and TRBJ1-1; D is ambiguous. The V and J ends lost 6 bases and 1 base respectively, with 12 bases between them. CDR3 size: 14 residues. In germline, CDR1 is MNHNY, CDR2 SVGAGI (reference sequence).

This chain links TRBV29-1 with TRBJ2-6; the D is unclear. Trimming took 5 bases from V and 0 from J, leaving 17 bases between them. The germline V gene encodes CDR1 SQVTM and CDR2 ANQGSEA. The CDR3 runs to 17 residues. The CDR3 nucleotides are TGCAGCGTTCCAGCGCCGAAAACTTACTCTGGGGCCAACGTCCTGACTTTC. Residues: CSVPAPKTYSGANVLTF.

The genes are TRBV5-6 and TRBJ2-2; D unresolved. Germline CDR1 SGHDT, CDR2 YYEEEE. The CDR3 is 12 amino acids. V shed 4 bases and J shed 7 bases, with 8 bases lying between them. The CDR3 sequence is CASSPRDGELFF. The CDR3 DNA sequence: TGTGCCAGCAGCCCAAGGGACGGGGAGCTGTTTTTT.

V is TRBV9 and J is TRBJ2-4, with TRBD1 matching 7 bases. Germline CDR1 SGDLS, CDR2 YYNGEE. CDR3 length: 12 residues. V was clipped by 2 bases and J by 8 bases; unmatched bases: 1. The CDR3 reads CASSVQGDIQYF. In DNA, the CDR3 is TGTGCCAGCAGCGTCCAGGGGGACATTCAGTACTTC. The variable domain in full, completed from reference TRBV9 and TRBJ2-4, reads DSGVTQTPKHLITATGQRVTLRCSPRSGDLSVYWYQQSLDQGLQFLIQYYNGEERAKGNILERFSAQQFPDLHSELNLSSLELGDSALYFCASSVQGDIQYFGAGTRLSVL.

There are a few counts of this clonotype. The J gene is TRBJ1-4, the V gene TRBV19, with TRBD1 identical over 8 bases. Germline values: CDR1 LNHDA, CDR2 SQIVND (reference sequence). The V gene end was trimmed by 8 bases and the J gene end by 6 bases; junction bases not matched to a gene: 5. This CDR3 region has 13 residues. CDR3 sequence (DNA): TGTGCCAGTTCACAGGGGGGAGATGAAAAACTGTTTTTT. Encoded protein: CASSQGGDEKLFF. The entire variable domain, with the rest obtained from reference TRBV19 and TRBJ1-4, is as follows: DGGITQSPKYLFRKEGQNVTLSCEQNLNHDAMYWYRQDPGQGLRLIYYSQIVNDFQKGDIAEGYSVSREKKESFPLTVTSAQKNPTAFYLCASSQGGDEKLFFGSGTQLSVL.

The chain has TRBV24-1 and TRBJ2-5; D uncertain. With the DNA end fitting TRBJ2-1 better, the J assignment may be wrong. Germline CDR1 KGHDR, CDR2 SFDVKD. The CDR3 contains 13 residues. CDR3 bases: TGTGCCACCAGTGGTTCAGTTGACAATGAGCAGTTCTTC. It translates to CATSGSVDNEQFF.